The 6 T cell receptor beta chains below come from one sample, sequenced in a study of blood T cell repertoires in COVID-19. Using immunoSEQ multiplex PCR, the repertoire was profiled, and TCRdb retains in-frame clones only, with some absent. The sample has around 240,000 clones, 85% seen once. The material sequenced was peripheral blood. The origin of the receptors is a man in his forties with acute or convalescent COVID-19.

The gene calls are TRBV3-1 (or the pseudogene TRBV3-2) and TRBJ1-2; D not resolved. The V end was cut by 2 bases, the J end by 5 bases, with 18 bases between. The CDR3 spans 16 residues. Germline V gene lookup returns CDR1 LGHDT and CDR2 YNNKEL (reference sequence). The CDR3 coding sequence is TGTGCCAGCAGCCAACTCGGGGTTCGTCGGGAATATGGCTACACCTTC. This translates into CASSQLGVRREYGYTF.

The chain links TRBV29-1 to TRBJ2-7, with 7 bases that match TRBD1. Per germline, CDR1 SQVTM and CDR2 ANQGSEA. Unmatched junction bases numbered 10, after V lost 6 bases and J lost 5 bases. The length of the CDR3 is 13 residues. The CDR3 nucleotides read TGCAGCGTGGCAGGGGGTATGGGCGACGAGCAGTACTTC. Protein product: CSVAGGMGDEQYF.

The count of this clone is one. This chain joins TRBV9 and TRBJ1-4, with 8 bases aligning to TRBD1. CDR3 length equals 13 residues. Germline CDR1 is SGDLS and CDR2 is YYNGEE. V trimming: 0 bases; J trimming: 14 bases; junction bases outside the gene matches: 6. The CDR3 DNA is TGTGCCAGCAGCGTAGGGAGACAGGGGAAGCTGTTTTTT. Translated, it gives CASSVGRQGKLFF.

The chain couples TRBV19 to TRBJ2-2, with D possibly matching TRBD1 (6 bases). The V end lost 3 bases, the J end lost 8 bases, and 10 bases lay between the germline ends. Germline CDR1 is LNHDA and CDR2 is SQIVND (reference sequence). The CDR3 has 13 amino acids. Here the CDR3 reads CASSILGTGELFF. DNA of the CDR3: TGTGCCAGTAGTATCTTGGGGACAGGGGAGCTGTTTTTT.

The chain joins TRBV5-1 to TRBJ1-2; D gene ambiguous. Germline V gives CDR1 SGHRS, CDR2 YFSETQ. Trimming took off 1 base at V and 8 bases at J, with 12 bases between the two ends. The CDR3 covers 13 residues. CDR3 sequence: CASSLKTAQGYTF. The CDR3 coding sequence is TGCGCCAGCAGCTTGAAAACAGCCCAAGGCTACACCTTC.

The V call is TRBV12-3 or TRBV12-4, the J call TRBJ1-4; a possible D gene is TRBD1 (6 bases). Trimming removed 5 bases from V and 10 bases from J, with 8 bases in between. CDR3 size: 11 residues. CDR3 residues: CASSRGGKLFF. As DNA, the CDR3 is TGTGCCAGCAGTCGAGGGGGAAAACTGTTTTTT.